A single sample is the source of the 3 T cell receptor beta chains below, sequenced in a study of radiotherapy plus CTLA-4 blockade in lung cancer. The table came from immunoSEQ multiplex PCR; TCRdb's copy has only in-frame clones and leaves some out. The sample lists approximately 94,000 clones; around 83% were seen once. Here the sequenced sample was peripheral blood, taken from a patient treated with radiotherapy plus ipilimumab. The receptors come from a human donor with non-small cell lung cancer that progressed on radiotherapy plus ipilimumab.

The V gene is TRBV19, the J gene TRBJ1-1; a possible D gene is TRBD1 (5 bases). CDR3 length: 14 residues. Germline V CDR1 and CDR2: LNHDA, SQIVND (reference sequence). The germline V and J ends were trimmed by 3 bases and 4 bases, with 12 bases remaining between them. The CDR3 spells CASSMGVSITEAFF. CDR3 nucleotides: TGTGCCAGTAGTATGGGGGTATCTATCACTGAAGCTTTCTTT.

V gene TRBV5-8 combines with J gene TRBJ1-5; D remains unclear. This CDR3 region has 11 residues. The germline V and J ends were trimmed by 0 bases and 6 bases, with 1 base remaining between them. CDR1 is SGHTS and CDR2 is YDEGEE in the germline V gene. The CDR3 spells CASSLGQPQHF. The CDR3, as DNA: TGTGCCAGCAGCTTGGGTCAGCCCCAGCATTTT.

This chain connects TRBV29-1 to TRBJ1-1; TRBD1 is a possible D gene (5 bases). The CDR3 has 11 residues. Germline V CDR1 and CDR2: SQVTM, ANQGSEA. The V gene lost 6 bases and the J gene lost 11 bases, with 16 bases spanning the gap. The CDR3 loop is CSVGDRGGAFF. CDR3 bases: TGCAGCGTGGGGGACCGGGGGGGGGCTTTCTTT.